Following are 20 T cell receptor beta chains from one sample sequenced in a study of ipilimumab plus nivolumab after autologous stem cell transplantation. Some clones are missing from TCRdb's copy, which holds only in-frame ones; the method was immunoSEQ multiplex PCR. The data contain about 12,000 clones, more than 60% of them singletons. The sample was PBMCs, taken in a trial of ipilimumab plus nivolumab as post-transplant consolidation. These receptors all come from a male donor with multiple myeloma.

This chain joins TRBV5-5 and TRBJ2-7; D unclear. CDR1 and CDR2 from the germline V gene are SGHKS and YYEKEE (reference sequence). Trimming shortened V by 3 bases and J by 2 bases, and 6 bases separated the two germline ends. The length of the CDR3 is 12 residues. CDR3 sequence (DNA): TGTGCCAGCAGCTCGGCTGCCTACGAGCAGTACTTC. Translating it yields CASSSAAYEQYF.

This chain joins TRBV18 and TRBJ2-3; 8 bases fit TRBD2. J lost 0 bases, V lost 2 bases, and 1 base had no gene match. Germline values: CDR1 KGHSH, CDR2 LQKENI. The CDR3 loop spans 15 amino acids. CDR3 sequence: CASSPTSGSTDTQYF. As DNA, the CDR3 is TGTGCCAGCTCACCAACTAGCGGTAGCACAGATACGCAGTATTTT.

In its sample, this clone was seen once. The CDR3 DNA reads TGTGCGAGCAGGGGCTTCTCCTCCTACGAGCAGTACTTC. It specifies CASRGFSSYEQYF. The chain recombines TRBV19 with TRBJ2-7, with D possibly being TRBD1 (6 bases). The CDR3 has 13 residues. The germline V gene encodes CDR1 LNHDA and CDR2 SQIVND (reference sequence). The variable domain in full, completed from reference TRBV19 and TRBJ2-7, reads DGGITQSPKYLFRKEGQNVTLSCEQNLNHDAMYWYRQDPGQGLRLIYYSQIVNDFQKGDIAEGYSVSREKKESFPLTVTSAQKNPTAFYLCASRGFSSYEQYFGPGTRLTVT.

The rearrangement uses TRBV6-5 and TRBJ1-5; tentative D call: TRBD1 (5 bases). The CDR3 is 13 residues long. Germline-derived CDR1 and CDR2 are MNHEY and SVGAGI. Trimming removed 4 bases at V and 9 bases at J, with 13 bases between. The CDR3 protein is CASSLGGGGPQHF. CDR3 nucleotides: TGTGCCAGCAGTTTAGGAGGCGGGGGGCCCCAGCATTTT.

The chain links TRBV30 to TRBJ1-4, with D unclear. The CDR3 has 18 residues. Germline CDR1 GTSNPN, CDR2 SVGIG (reference sequence). V was pared by 2 bases and J by 8 bases, with 27 bases between. The CDR3 DNA follows: TGTGCCTGGAGTCCCCCCCCCTCGGGAAAGGAGATAGGGGAAAAACTGTTTTTT. It codes for CAWSPPPSGKEIGEKLFF.

The rearrangement joins TRBV29-1 to TRBJ2-4, with D tentatively TRBD1 (6 bases). The germline V gene encodes CDR1 SQVTM and CDR2 ANQGSEA. Trimming shortened V by 7 bases and J by 8 bases, and 12 bases separated the two germline ends. CDR3 length: 11 residues. This CDR3 reads CSGQASDIQYF. In DNA, the CDR3 is TGCAGCGGACAGGCATCGGACATTCAGTACTTC. The whole variable domain, filled in from reference TRBV29-1 and TRBJ2-4, reads SAVISQKPSRDICQRGTSLTIQCQVDSQVTMMFWYRQQPGQSLTLIATANQGSEATYESGFVIDKFPISRPNLTFSTLTVSNMSPEDSSIYLCSGQASDIQYFGAGTRLSVL.

The chain employs TRBV11-1 and TRBJ1-3; a possible D gene is TRBD1 (5 bases). V gave up 5 bases and J gave up 0 bases, with 11 bases separating them. Germline CDR1 is SGHAT and CDR2 is FQDESV (reference sequence). The CDR3 runs to 15 residues. The CDR3 bases are TGTGCCAGCAGCGAGGGACCGCTCTCTGGAAACACCATATATTTT. This translates into CASSEGPLSGNTIYF.

The chain is built from TRBV7-2 and TRBJ2-5; D gene ambiguous. The V gene lost 4 bases and the J gene lost 5 bases, with 14 bases spanning the gap. The CDR3 is 14 residues long. Germline V gene data show CDR1 as SGHTA and CDR2 as FQGNSA. The CDR3 region has the DNA TGTGCCAGCAGCTCCACCTTGAGCGTCGAGACCCAGTACTTC. It codes for CASSSTLSVETQYF.

This clone was detected a few times. This CDR3 is CASSEVGAGNEQFF. DNA for the CDR3: TGTGCCAGCAGTGAAGTGGGGGCGGGGAATGAGCAGTTCTTC. J is TRBJ2-1 and V is TRBV2; D may be TRBD1 or TRBD2 (6 bases each). The CDR3 is 14 amino acids. The germline gives CDR1 SNHLY, CDR2 FYNNEI. V was cut by 1 base and J by 7 bases, with 11 bases left in between.

The V and J genes are TRBV7-3 and TRBJ2-6; either TRBD1 or TRBD2 may supply D (5 bases each). The CDR3 is 19 residues long. Germline CDR1 reads SGHTA; CDR2 reads FQGTGA. Trimming stripped 3 bases from V and 0 bases from J, with 18 bases between. The CDR3 loop is CASSLNPGTGNSGANVLTF. CDR3 coding DNA: TGTGCCAGCAGCTTGAACCCCGGGACGGGAAACTCTGGGGCCAACGTCCTGACTTTC.

About this clone: Additional DNA sequences in this sample encode the identical CDR3. V is TRBV9 and J is TRBJ2-2; D might be TRBD2 (5 bases). V was pared by 5 bases and J by 1 base, with 9 bases between. The CDR3 sequence is 14 residues long. The germline V gene encodes CDR1 SGDLS and CDR2 YYNGEE. This CDR3 is CASRVRGNTGELFF. The CDR3 DNA reads as TGTGCCAGCAGAGTACGGGGGAACACCGGGGAGCTGTTTTTT.

The rearrangement joins TRBV6-1 to TRBJ1-2, with 11 bases lining up with TRBD1. With 2 bases clipped from V and 5 bases from J, the junction kept 4 bases outside the gene matches. The CDR3 is 15 amino acids. CDR1 and CDR2 (germline): MNHNS, SASEGT. The CDR3 nucleotides read TGTGCCAGCAGTGAATCGGGACAGGGGGGTTATGGCTACACCTTC. Protein: CASSESGQGGYGYTF.

This chain connects TRBV6-1 to TRBJ1-1; the D gene is possibly TRBD1 (5 bases). Germline V gives CDR1 MNHNS, CDR2 SASEGT. V shed 0 bases and J shed 1 base, with 6 bases lying between them. CDR3 size: 14 residues. The CDR3 reads CASSEAQGNTEAFF. CDR3 nucleotide sequence: TGTGCCAGCAGTGAAGCGCAGGGGAACACTGAAGCTTTCTTT.

With respect to this clone: At one boundary the junction diverges from the germline segment, which might be a read error. V is TRBV6-1 and J is TRBJ1-2, with 7 bases matching TRBD1. This CDR3 contains 13 residues. The germline V gene has CDR1 MNHNS and CDR2 SASEGT. The CDR3 loop reads CASIEGTDYGYTF. CDR3 nucleotides: TGTGCCAGCATTGAAGGGACAGACTATGGCTACACCTTC.

The V gene is TRBV11-3, the J gene TRBJ2-4, with TRBD2 as a possible D gene (6 bases). V lost 1 base and J lost 0, with 19 bases in between. The CDR3 extends over 19 amino acids. Germline V CDR1 and CDR2: SGHNT, YENEEA. The CDR3 nucleotides read TGTGCCAGCAGCTTAGGCGGGGCGACTTTAAAACTAGCCAAAAACATTCAGTACTTC. This encodes CASSLGGATLKLAKNIQYF.

The genes are TRBV19 and TRBJ2-5; D is possibly TRBD1 (6 bases). The germline gives CDR1 LNHDA, CDR2 SQIVND (reference sequence). Between the trimmed V and J ends, which lost 4 bases and 5 bases, there was a span of 17 bases. This CDR3 has 15 residues. The DNA for the CDR3 is TGTGCCAGTAGTACCAGGGGTGGGGGATGGGAGACCCAGTACTTC. Encoded protein: CASSTRGGGWETQYF.

This chain connects TRBV14 to TRBJ1-1; the D is unclear. This CDR3 spans 11 amino acids. Germline-derived CDR1 and CDR2 are SGHDN and FVKESK. V was cut by 6 bases and J by 6 bases, with 8 bases left in between. The CDR3: CASSRVSEAFF. CDR3 DNA sequence: TGTGCCAGCAGTCGGGTCTCTGAAGCTTTCTTT.

The V call is TRBV30, the J call TRBJ2-1; 7 bases are a match to TRBD2. Germline V gives CDR1 GTSNPN, CDR2 SVGIG (reference sequence). The CDR3 spans 15 residues. Trimming removed 3 bases from V and 7 bases from J; junction bases left unmatched: 12. The CDR3, as DNA: TGTGCCTGGAGCTACGTGTGGCGGGGGAGTAATGAGCAGTTCTTC. Translating it yields CAWSYVWRGSNEQFF.

This chain uses TRBV19 with TRBJ2-2; unclear D gene. The V gene's germline CDR1 is LNHDA and CDR2 SQIVND (reference sequence). This CDR3 comprises 15 residues. V was trimmed by 0 bases and J by 5 bases, leaving 10 bases between them. CDR3 sequence reads: CASSIDWPITGELFF. The CDR3 DNA reads TGTGCCAGTAGTATAGATTGGCCGATAACCGGGGAGCTGTTTTTT.

This chain connects TRBV6-1 to TRBJ1-4; possibly TRBD1 for D (5 bases). Germline V gene lookup returns CDR1 MNHNS and CDR2 SASEGT. The CDR3 covers 14 residues. Trimming removed 3 bases at V and 5 bases at J, with 10 bases between. In DNA, the CDR3 is TGTGCCAGCAGTGAGGGGACCAGAAATGAAAAACTGTTTTTT. Protein sequence: CASSEGTRNEKLFF.